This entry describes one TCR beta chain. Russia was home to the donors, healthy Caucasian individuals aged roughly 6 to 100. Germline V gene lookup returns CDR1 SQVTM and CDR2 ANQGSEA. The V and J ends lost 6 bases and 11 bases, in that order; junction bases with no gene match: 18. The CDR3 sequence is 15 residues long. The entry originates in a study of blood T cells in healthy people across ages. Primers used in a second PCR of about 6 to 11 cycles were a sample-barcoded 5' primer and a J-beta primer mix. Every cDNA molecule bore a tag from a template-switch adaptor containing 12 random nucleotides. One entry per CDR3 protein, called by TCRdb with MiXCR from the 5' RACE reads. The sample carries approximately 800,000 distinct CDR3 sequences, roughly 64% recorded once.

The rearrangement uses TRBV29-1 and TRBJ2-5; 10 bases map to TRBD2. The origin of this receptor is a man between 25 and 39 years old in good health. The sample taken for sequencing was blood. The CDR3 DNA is TGCAGCGTGCTGAAAGTAGCGGGAGGAGGGAATGAGCAGTACTTC. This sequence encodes CSVLKVAGGGNEQYF.